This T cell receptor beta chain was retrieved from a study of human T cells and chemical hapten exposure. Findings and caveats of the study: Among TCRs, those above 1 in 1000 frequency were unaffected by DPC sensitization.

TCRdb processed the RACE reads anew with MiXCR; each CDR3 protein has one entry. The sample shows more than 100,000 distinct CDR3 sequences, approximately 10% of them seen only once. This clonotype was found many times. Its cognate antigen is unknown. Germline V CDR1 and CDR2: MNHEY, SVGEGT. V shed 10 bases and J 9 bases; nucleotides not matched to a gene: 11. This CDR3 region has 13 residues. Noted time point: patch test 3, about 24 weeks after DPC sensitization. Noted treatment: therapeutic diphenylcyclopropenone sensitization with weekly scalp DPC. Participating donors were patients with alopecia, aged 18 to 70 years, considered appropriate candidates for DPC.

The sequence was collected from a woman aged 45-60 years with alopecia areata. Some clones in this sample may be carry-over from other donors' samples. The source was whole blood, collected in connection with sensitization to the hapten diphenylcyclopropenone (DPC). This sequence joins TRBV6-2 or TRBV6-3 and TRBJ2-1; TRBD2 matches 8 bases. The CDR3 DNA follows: TGTGCCACCCGGGGGGGGTCTAGGGCTGAGCAGTTCTTC. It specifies CATRGGSRAEQFF.